These T cell receptor beta chains were read from a single sample in a study of breast tumors, draining lymph nodes, adjacent tissues. TCRdb passed the multiplex PCR reads through MiXCR, listing each CDR3 protein once. The repertoire holds about 19,000 distinct CDR3 sequences, with roughly two fifths as singletons. Sequenced: breast tumor tissue. Every receptor here comes from a female donor with breast cancer. Some clones in this sample may be carry-over from other donors' samples. Both conserved end residues are part of each CDR3. A D gene is named only where the DNA matches it firmly. Only some rows state a clone size, as once, few, many or a class for expanded clones.

many	TRBV5-8	TRBJ2-3	15	NA	CASSTTGSWTDTQYF	TGTGCCAGCAGCACCACAGGGAGCTGGACAGATACGCAGTATTTT
few	TRBV6-2/TRBV6-3	TRBJ2-3	14	NA	CASSPPAYTDTQYF	TGTGCCAGCAGCCCCCCGGCGTACACAGATACGCAGTATTTT
NA	TRBV7-9	TRBJ1-5	13	NA	CASSLTVTQPQHF	TGTGCCAGCAGCTTAACCGTGACACAGCCCCAGCATTTT
many	TRBV15	TRBJ2-1	17	TRBD2	CATSSVAGTSGKDEQFF	TGTGCCACCAGCAGTGTCGCCGGGACTAGCGGGAAGGATGAGCAGTTCTTC
medium-sized	TRBV20-1	TRBJ2-7	14	NA	CSARPPSASYEQYF	TGCAGTGCTAGACCCCCTAGCGCCTCCTACGAGCAGTACTTC
many	TRBV6-5	TRBJ2-3	10	NA	CASSHSPQYF	TGTGCCAGCAGTCACTCCCCCCAGTATTTT
NA	TRBV20-1	TRBJ2-3	16	NA	CSARDRVSLGTDTQYF	TGCAGTGCTAGAGATCGGGTCTCATTGGGCACAGATACGCAGTATTTT
many	TRBV5-8	TRBJ2-1	16	TRBD2	CASSLSTSGSLNEQFF	TGTGCCAGCAGCTTATCGACTAGCGGGAGTCTAAATGAGCAGTTCTTC
NA	TRBV25-1	TRBJ2-3	12	NA	CASSRSYNTQFF	TGTGCCAGCAGTCGCTCATACAATACGCAGTTCTTT
NA	TRBV29-1	TRBJ2-3	20	NA	CSVVYFCASSDGGGTDTQYF	NA
many	TRBV19	TRBJ2-2	13	NA	CASSILGGGELFF	TGTGCCAGTAGTATTTTGGGGGGCGGGGAGCTGTTTTTT
many	TRBV5-1	TRBJ1-3	15	NA	CASSIAGSSGNTIYF	TGCGCCAGCAGCATCGCAGGAAGCTCTGGAAACACCATATATTTT
NA	TRBV4-1	TRBJ2-3	16	NA	CASSQDHWGRRDTQYF	TGCGCCAGCAGCCAAGATCATTGGGGGCGCAGAGATACGCAGTATTTT
many	TRBV30	TRBJ2-3	14	NA	CAWSTGTGTDTQYF	TGTGCCTGGAGCACCGGGACTGGCACAGATACGCAGTATTTT
few	TRBV14	TRBJ2-7	11	NA	CASSRYYEQYF	TGTGCCAGCAGCCGTTACTACGAGCAGTACTTC
NA	TRBV20-1	TRBJ2-1	16	TRBD2	CSARVRSSGSLDEQFF	TGCAGTGCTAGAGTAAGGAGTAGCGGGAGTTTGGATGAGCAGTTCTTC
NA	TRBV20-1	TRBJ1-6	15	NA	CSASVEGFGTSPLHF	TGCAGTGCTAGCGTTGAAGGGTTTGGGACTTCACCCCTCCACTTT
NA	TRBV6-2/TRBV6-3	TRBJ2-1	16	NA	CASTYGAEPPLLEQFF	TGTGCCAGCACCTACGGGGCGGAACCCCCTTTACTTGAGCAGTTCTTC
many	TRBV7-3	TRBJ2-3	16	NA	CASSFYGDGATDTQYF	TGTGCCAGCAGCTTTTACGGGGACGGAGCCACAGATACGCAGTATTTT
medium-sized	TRBV7-9	TRBJ1-2	13	NA	CASSLRGGYGYTF	TGTGCCAGCAGCCTCAGGGGTGGGTATGGCTACACCTTC
NA	TRBV30	TRBJ2-3	12	TRBD1	CAWGTGTDTQYF	TGTGCCTGGGGGACAGGGACAGATACGCAGTATTTT
few	TRBV24-1	TRBJ2-5	14	NA	CATSEGGQRETQYF	TGTGCCACCAGTGAGGGGGGACAGAGAGAGACCCAGTACTTC
NA	TRBV7-2	TRBJ2-1	14	TRBD2	CASSRLAGYNEQFF	TGTGCCAGCAGCCGACTAGCGGGATATAATGAGCAGTTCTTC
NA	TRBV20-1	TRBJ2-1	15	NA	CSARDGGGQPNEQFF	TGCAGTGCTAGAGATGGGGGGGGGCAGCCCAATGAGCAGTTCTTC
NA	TRBV6-2/TRBV6-3	TRBJ2-3	17	TRBD2	CASSYSNRAGLGDTQYF	TGTGCCAGCAGTTACTCGAATCGAGCGGGGCTGGGGGATACGCAGTATTTT
NA	TRBV10-3	TRBJ1-5	13	NA	CAISGQINQPQHF	TGTGCCATCAGTGGACAGATCAATCAGCCCCAGCATTTT
NA	TRBV20-1	TRBJ2-3	16	TRBD2	CSASPAGGSSYNEQYF	TGCAGTGCGAGCCCTGCAGGCGGGAGCTCCTACAATGAGCAGTATTTT
NA	TRBV20-1	TRBJ2-1	14	TRBD2	CSARRFSGRNEQFF	TGCAGTGCTAGACGATTTAGCGGGAGGAATGAGCAGTTCTTC
many	TRBV18	TRBJ2-2	14	NA	CASSPSPRTGELFF	TGTGCCAGCTCACCATCGCCCAGGACCGGGGAGCTGTTTTTT
once	TRBV4-2	TRBJ2-3	15	NA	CASTRDGSSTDTQYF	TGTGCCAGCACAAGGGATGGATCTAGCACAGATACGCAGTATTTT
once	TRBV6-2/TRBV6-3	TRBJ2-1	13	TRBD2	CASTRLAGGEQFF	TGTGCCAGCACTCGACTAGCGGGAGGAGAGCAGTTCTTC
NA	TRBV15	TRBJ1-4	14	NA	CATSSAGAREKLFF	TGTGCCACCAGCAGTGCAGGAGCGAGGGAAAAACTGTTTTTT
NA	TRBV7-2	TRBJ2-2	16	NA	CASSPQLTSNTGELFF	TGTGCCAGCAGCCCTCAATTGACTAGTAACACCGGGGAGCTGTTTTTT
many	TRBV3-1	TRBJ1-5	13	NA	CASSQGWGQPQHF	TGTGCCAGCAGCCAAGGTTGGGGTCAGCCCCAGCATTTT
many	TRBV9	TRBJ2-3	16	NA	CASSVRGDPGADTQYF	TGTGCCAGCAGCGTTAGAGGGGACCCCGGGGCAGATACGCAGTATTTT
many	TRBV12-3/TRBV12-4	TRBJ2-3	12	NA	CASSLSSYTQYF	TGTGCCAGCAGTTTGAGTAGCTATACGCAGTATTTT
few	TRBV7-2	TRBJ2-3	14	TRBD2	CASSSGGGQDTQYF	TGTGCCAGCAGCAGCGGGGGCGGGCAGGATACGCAGTATTTT
NA	TRBV19	TRBJ2-3	14	NA	CASSLNQGRDTQYF	TGTGCCAGTAGTCTCAACCAGGGGCGAGATACGCAGTATTTT
many	TRBV3-1	TRBJ2-4	15	NA	CASSPSFSRKNIQYF	TGTGCCAGCAGCCCCTCGTTCTCGCGGAAAAACATTCAGTACTTC
many	TRBV9	TRBJ2-7	13	NA	CASSAPGRYEQYF	TGTGCCAGCAGCGCGCCGGGACGATACGAGCAGTACTTC
many	TRBV19	TRBJ1-1	13	NA	CASSITRNTEAFF	TGTGCCAGTAGTATAACCAGGAACACTGAAGCTTTCTTT
few	TRBV25-1	TRBJ2-3	15	NA	CASSEPGPGVGTQYF	TGTGCCAGCAGTGAACCGGGACCAGGCGTGGGTACGCAGTATTTT
NA	TRBV27	TRBJ2-7	15	NA	CASSLYRDSSYEQYF	TGTGCCAGCAGTTTATACCGGGACTCATCCTACGAGCAGTACTTC
many	TRBV5-1	TRBJ1-1	13	NA	CASSLQGNTEAFF	TGCGCCAGCAGCTTACAGGGGAACACTGAAGCTTTCTTT
once	TRBV29-1	TRBJ1-3	12	NA	CSAQMTGNTIYF	TGCAGCGCTCAAATGACTGGAAACACCATATATTTT
NA	TRBV6-1	TRBJ2-3	16	TRBD2	CASTPLSSGSTDTQYF	TGTGCCAGCACTCCCTTGAGTAGCGGGAGCACAGATACGCAGTATTTT
many	TRBV28	TRBJ1-2	16	NA	CASSLRGGRGNYGYTF	TGTGCCAGCAGTTTGCGGGGGGGCAGGGGAAACTATGGCTACACCTTC
NA	TRBV14	TRBJ2-1	20	TRBD2	CASSRSSGKNLQRSYNEQFF	TGTGCCAGCTCCCGATCTAGCGGGAAGAACTTACAACGCTCTTACAATGAGCAGTTCTTC
NA	TRBV10-3	TRBJ1-2	15	NA	CAISELTGSLYGYTF	TGTGCCATCAGTGAGTTAACAGGGTCCCTCTATGGCTACACCTTC
NA	TRBV20-1	TRBJ2-7	13	NA	CSGSFPATFEQYF	TGCAGTGGGTCTTTCCCCGCGACTTTCGAGCAGTACTTC
NA	TRBV9	TRBJ1-1	15	TRBD1	CASSVAGTGNAEAFF	TGTGCCAGCAGCGTAGCTGGGACAGGGAACGCTGAAGCTTTCTTT
NA	TRBV12-5	TRBJ1-5	14	TRBD1	CASGSGTVNQPQHF	TGTGCTAGTGGTTCCGGGACAGTTAATCAGCCCCAGCATTTT
many	TRBV7-2	TRBJ2-2	16	TRBD1	CASSREQGALTGELFF	TGTGCCAGCAGCAGAGAACAGGGGGCTCTCACCGGGGAGCTGTTTTTT
once	TRBV5-6	TRBJ2-1	13	NA	CASSSRRNNEQFF	TGTGCCAGCAGCTCACGACGAAATAATGAGCAGTTCTTC
NA	TRBV29-1	TRBJ1-2	10	NA	CSWTDGGYTF	TGCAGCTGGACCGATGGTGGCTACACCTTC
NA	TRBV9	TRBJ2-7	14	TRBD2	CASSPGLVSYEQYF	TGTGCCAGCAGCCCGGGACTAGTCAGCTACGAGCAGTACTTC
NA	TRBV7-9	TRBJ2-7	16	TRBD1	CASSHPRGRGEPEQYF	TGTGCCAGCAGCCATCCTAGGGGGCGTGGGGAGCCCGAGCAGTACTTC
many	TRBV3-1	TRBJ2-4	13	NA	CASTGVAKNIQYF	TGTGCCAGCACGGGAGTAGCCAAAAACATTCAGTACTTC
NA	TRBV12-3/TRBV12-4	TRBJ1-2	11	TRBD1	CASSGRTGGTF	TGTGCCAGCAGCGGTAGGACAGGGGGGACCTTC